This is a list of T cell receptor beta chains from one sample in a study of blood T cell repertoires in COVID-19. Here immunoSEQ multiplex PCR was the method, and the copy in TCRdb shows in-frame clones only, minus some. The sample carries some 180,000 clones, approximately 80% recorded once. The specimen was peripheral blood. The receptors originated from a man between 45 and 60 years old who had recovered from COVID-19. The CDR3 runs from the conserved cysteine through the conserved F or W. Each record gives: J gene, clone size, CDR3 length, V gene, CDR3 protein. Size is stated for part of the rows, as once, few or many counts, or as a class when the clone is expanded.

TRBJ2-2 | NA | 16 | TRBV29-1 | CSVGMSAGGNTGELFF
TRBJ2-3 | NA | 19 | TRBV4-3 | CASSQALTGGAASTDTQYF
TRBJ2-2 | NA | 15 | TRBV30 | CAWRDITANTGELFF
TRBJ2-5 | NA | 15 | TRBV30 | CAWISGLAGQETQYF
TRBJ2-2 | NA | 20 | TRBV29-1 | CSVEDLVPKGANPNTGELFF
TRBJ1-1 | NA | 13 | TRBV5-4 | CASSYRERDEAFF
TRBJ2-3 | NA | 16 | TRBV4-1 | CASSQATGESTDTQYF
TRBJ2-5 | NA | 16 | TRBV14 | CASSQIAGGFPETQYF
TRBJ2-7 | NA | 15 | TRBV15 | CATSRSPGQGYEQYF
TRBJ2-1 | NA | 15 | TRBV30 | CAWSETSGNFNEQFF
TRBJ2-1 | NA | 15 | TRBV4-2 | CASSVGTGAQFGQFF
TRBJ2-7 | NA | 15 | TRBV5-1 | CASSLSPLGLYEQYF
TRBJ2-3 | NA | 14 | TRBV19 | CASSINPNTDTQYF
TRBJ2-2 | NA | 15 | TRBV11-3 | CASSFGGMGTGELFF
TRBJ2-1 | NA | 13 | TRBV19 | CASKLADYNEQFF
TRBJ2-7 | NA | 15 | TRBV21-1 | CASSKRDRVTYEQYF
TRBJ2-7 | few | 15 | TRBV10-3 | CAISEKTSGMNEQYF
TRBJ2-3 | NA | 13 | TRBV7-2 | CASSLYSGREQYF
TRBJ2-5 | NA | 16 | TRBV19 | CASSAGQGTAWETQYF
TRBJ1-3 | NA | 16 | TRBV5-1 | CASSLLGARTGNTIYF